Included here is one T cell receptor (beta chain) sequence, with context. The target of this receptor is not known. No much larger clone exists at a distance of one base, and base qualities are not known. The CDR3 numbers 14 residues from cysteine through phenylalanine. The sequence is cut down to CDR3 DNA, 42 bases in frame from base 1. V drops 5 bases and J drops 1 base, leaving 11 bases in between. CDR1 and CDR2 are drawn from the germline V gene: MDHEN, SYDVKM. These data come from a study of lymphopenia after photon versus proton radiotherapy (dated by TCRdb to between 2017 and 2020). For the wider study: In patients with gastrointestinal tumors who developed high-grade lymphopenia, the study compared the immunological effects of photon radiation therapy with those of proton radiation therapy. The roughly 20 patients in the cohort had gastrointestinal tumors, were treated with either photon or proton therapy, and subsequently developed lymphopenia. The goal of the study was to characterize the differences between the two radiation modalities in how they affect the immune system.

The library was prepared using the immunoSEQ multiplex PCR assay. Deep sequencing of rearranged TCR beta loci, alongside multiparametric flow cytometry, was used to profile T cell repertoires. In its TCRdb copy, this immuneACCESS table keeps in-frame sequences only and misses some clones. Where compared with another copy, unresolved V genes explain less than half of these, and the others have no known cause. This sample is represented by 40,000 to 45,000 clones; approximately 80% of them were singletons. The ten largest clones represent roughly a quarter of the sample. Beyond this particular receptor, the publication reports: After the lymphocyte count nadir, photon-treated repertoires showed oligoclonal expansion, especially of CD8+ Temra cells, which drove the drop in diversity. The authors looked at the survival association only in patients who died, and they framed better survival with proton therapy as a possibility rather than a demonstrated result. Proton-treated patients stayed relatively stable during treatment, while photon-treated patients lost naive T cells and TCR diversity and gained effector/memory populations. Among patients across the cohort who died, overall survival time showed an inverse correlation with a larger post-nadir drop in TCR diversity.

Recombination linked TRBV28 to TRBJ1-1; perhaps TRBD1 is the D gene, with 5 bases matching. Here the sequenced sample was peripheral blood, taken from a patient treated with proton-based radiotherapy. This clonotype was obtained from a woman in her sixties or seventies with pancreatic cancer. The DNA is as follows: TGTGCCAGCAGTCGCCACCAGGGGAACACTGAAGCTTTCTTT. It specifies CASSRHQGNTEAFF.